This passage covers 13 T cell receptor beta chains from one sample sequenced in a study of blood T cell repertoires in COVID-19. Repertoires were generated with immunoSEQ multiplex PCR, while TCRdb's copy carries only in-frame clones and drops some. The sample lists nearly 110,000 clones; 70% to 75% were seen once. The sample consisted of peripheral blood. The origin of the receptors is a human donor with acute or convalescent COVID-19. The donor label of this sample is uncertain.

There are a few counts of this clone. This sequence joins TRBV5-1 and TRBJ2-7; weak D call: TRBD1 (6 bases). CDR1 SGHRS and CDR2 YFSETQ come from the germline V gene. CDR3 length: 16 residues. Deletions cut 4 bases from V and 4 bases from J, with 21 bases between. The CDR3 coding sequence is TGCGCCAGCAGCAGGGTCCGGGACACCGTAACTTACGAGCAGTACGTC. Encoded protein: CASSRVRDTVTYEQYV.

This clone occurred a few times. The V call is TRBV10-1, the J call TRBJ2-7, with 9 bases aligning to TRBD2. CDR1 WNHNN and CDR2 SYGVQD come from the germline V gene (reference sequence). The CDR3 length is 12 residues. Trimming removed 8 bases from V and 4 bases from J; junction bases left unmatched: 3. The CDR3 bases are TGCGCCAGCTCTCTAGCGGGGTACGAGCAGTACGTC. This encodes CASSLAGYEQYV.

The chain couples TRBV2 to TRBJ1-5; D perhaps matches TRBD1 (6 bases). CDR1 and CDR2 from the germline V gene are SNHLY and FYNNEI. Trimming took 2 bases from V and 1 from J, leaving 9 bases between them. The length of the CDR3 is 15 residues. The CDR3 region is CASSENRESNQPQHF. CDR3 nucleotides: TGTGCCAGCAGTGAAAACAGGGAGAGCAATCAGCCCCAGCATTTT.

This clone has ten or more counts. V and J are TRBV27 and TRBJ2-5; D uncertain. The CDR3 contains 15 residues. Germline V gene lookup returns CDR1 MNHEY and CDR2 SMNVEV (reference sequence). The ends were cut back, 3 bases at V and 6 bases at J, with 17 bases in the middle. The CDR3 region has the DNA TGTGCCAGCAGTTTGTACAGCCTTCAGCCAAAGACCCAGTACTTC. Amino acid sequence: CASSLYSLQPKTQYF.

This sequence joins TRBV4-2 and TRBJ2-2, with TRBD2 as a possible D gene (6 bases). The V and J ends lost 0 bases and 1 base respectively, with 9 bases between them. Germline values: CDR1 LGHNA, CDR2 YNFKEQ. The CDR3 has 16 residues. CDR3 bases: TGTGCCAGCAGCCAAGATAGCGGCCTGAACACCGGGGAGCTGTTTTTT. It yields the protein CASSQDSGLNTGELFF.

This chain links TRBV9 with TRBJ2-7; 11 bases are shared with TRBD1. CDR3 length equals 15 residues. After removal of 3 bases from V and 7 bases from J, the junction contained 9 bases not matched to a gene. Germline V lookup: CDR1 SGDLS, CDR2 YYNGEE. The CDR3 DNA reads as TGTGCCAGCAGCGGCGGGACAGGGGGGCGTAAGGAGCAGTACTTC. It encodes CASSGGTGGRKEQYF.

This clone was recorded a few times. The chain links TRBV21-1 to TRBJ2-1; no DNA check was done on the table's D call, TRBD1. TRBV21-1 is annotated as a pseudogene. The CDR3 sequence is 16 residues long. As DNA, the CDR3 is TGTGCCAGCAGCAAGGGTCGGGGGACAGGCGCCCGGGAGCAGTTCTTC. It is translated as CASSKGRGTGAREQFF.

The chain has TRBV5-1 and TRBJ1-2; 7 bases line up with TRBD1. Germline CDR1 is SGHRS and CDR2 is YFSETQ. J lost 7 bases, V lost 4 bases, and 4 bases had no gene match. CDR3 size: 12 residues. For the CDR3, the DNA is TGCGCCAGCAGCCTCGACAGGGCTGGCTACACCTTC. This codes for CASSLDRAGYTF.

V gene TRBV12-3 or TRBV12-4 combines with J gene TRBJ2-3; D not resolved. This CDR3 is built from 12 residues. V was clipped by 6 bases and J by 8 bases, with 12 bases between them. CDR3 sequence reads: CASSTLLGTQYF. CDR3 coding DNA: TGTGCCAGCAGCACACTATTGGGTACGCAGTATTTT.

The V call is TRBV18, the J call TRBJ2-5; 13 positions match TRBD2. With 3 bases clipped from V and 2 bases from J, the junction kept 0 bases outside the gene matches. This CDR3 region has 15 residues. The germline V gene has CDR1 KGHSH and CDR2 LQKENI. The CDR3 spells CASSPGLAGQETQYF. The CDR3 coding sequence is TGTGCCAGCTCACCGGGACTAGCGGGGCAAGAGACCCAGTACTTC.

V and J are TRBV5-6 and TRBJ2-7, with D uncertain. Germline CDR1 is SGHDT and CDR2 is YYEEEE. Trimming took off 1 base at V and 1 base at J, with 12 bases between the two ends. The CDR3 is made up of 15 amino acids. CDR3 residues: CASSLYLYGSYEQYF. In DNA, the CDR3 is TGTGCCAGCAGCTTGTACCTATACGGGTCCTACGAGCAGTACTTC.

V is TRBV5-1 and J is TRBJ1-2, with D perhaps TRBD1 (5 bases). The length of the CDR3 is 15 residues. The V gene's germline CDR1 is SGHRS and CDR2 YFSETQ. V lost 0 bases and J lost 3, with 12 bases in between. The CDR3 DNA follows: TGCGCCAGCAGCTTGGTGGGGGGAGGTGACTATGGCTACACCTTC. This encodes CASSLVGGGDYGYTF.

The J gene is TRBJ2-2, the V gene TRBV29-1; TRBD1 is a possible D gene (5 bases). This CDR3 comprises 13 residues. The V end lost 5 bases, the J end lost 1 base, and 8 bases lay between the germline ends. Germline CDR1 reads SQVTM; CDR2 reads ANQGSEA. The CDR3 nucleotides read TGCAGCGTTCCCAGGGAGAACACCGGGGAGCTGTTTTTT. Protein: CSVPRENTGELFF.